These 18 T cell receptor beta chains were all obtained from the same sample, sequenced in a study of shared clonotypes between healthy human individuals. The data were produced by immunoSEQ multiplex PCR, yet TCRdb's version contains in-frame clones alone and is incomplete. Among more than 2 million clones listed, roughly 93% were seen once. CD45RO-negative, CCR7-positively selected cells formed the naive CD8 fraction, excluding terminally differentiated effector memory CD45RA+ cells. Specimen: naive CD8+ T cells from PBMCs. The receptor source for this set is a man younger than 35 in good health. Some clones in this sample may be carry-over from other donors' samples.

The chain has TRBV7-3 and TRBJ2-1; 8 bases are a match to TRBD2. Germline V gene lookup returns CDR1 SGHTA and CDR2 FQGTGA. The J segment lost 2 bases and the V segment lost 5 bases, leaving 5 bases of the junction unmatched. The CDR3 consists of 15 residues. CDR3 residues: CASSPQREPYNEQFF. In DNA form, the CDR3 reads TGTGCCAGCAGCCCACAGCGGGAGCCCTACAATGAGCAGTTCTTC.

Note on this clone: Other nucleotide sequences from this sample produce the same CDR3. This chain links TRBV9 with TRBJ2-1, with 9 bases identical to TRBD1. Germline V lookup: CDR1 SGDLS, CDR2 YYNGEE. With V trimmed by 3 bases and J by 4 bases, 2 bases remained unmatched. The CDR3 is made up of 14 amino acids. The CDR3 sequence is CASSGGQGYNEQFF. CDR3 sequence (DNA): TGTGCCAGCAGCGGGGGACAGGGATACAATGAGCAGTTCTTC. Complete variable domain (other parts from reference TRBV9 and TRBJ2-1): DSGVTQTPKHLITATGQRVTLRCSPRSGDLSVYWYQQSLDQGLQFLIQYYNGEERAKGNILERFSAQQFPDLHSELNLSSLELGDSALYFCASSGGQGYNEQFFGPGTRLTVL.

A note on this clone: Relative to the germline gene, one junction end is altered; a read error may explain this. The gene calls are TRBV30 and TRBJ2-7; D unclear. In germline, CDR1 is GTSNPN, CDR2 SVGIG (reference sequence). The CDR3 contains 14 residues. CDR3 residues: CARSVSGNSYEQYF. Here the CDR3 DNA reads TGTGCCCGGAGTGTTTCGGGTAACTCCTACGAGCAGTACTTC.

In DNA, the CDR3 is TGCAGCGTTGGGGCTGGGACATTGAACACTGAAGCTTTCTTT. Protein product: CSVGAGTLNTEAFF. The V gene is TRBV29-1, the J gene TRBJ1-1; D is perhaps TRBD1 (6 bases). V was cut by 4 bases and J by 0 bases, with 12 bases left in between. The CDR3 runs 14 residues. Germline values: CDR1 SQVTM, CDR2 ANQGSEA.

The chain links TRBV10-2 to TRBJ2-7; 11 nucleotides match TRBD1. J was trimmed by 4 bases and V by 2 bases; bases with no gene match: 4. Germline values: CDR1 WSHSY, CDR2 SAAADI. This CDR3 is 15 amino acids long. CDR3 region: CASSEVGQGVYEQYF. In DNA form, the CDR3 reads TGCGCCAGCAGTGAGGTGGGACAGGGGGTGTACGAGCAGTACTTC.

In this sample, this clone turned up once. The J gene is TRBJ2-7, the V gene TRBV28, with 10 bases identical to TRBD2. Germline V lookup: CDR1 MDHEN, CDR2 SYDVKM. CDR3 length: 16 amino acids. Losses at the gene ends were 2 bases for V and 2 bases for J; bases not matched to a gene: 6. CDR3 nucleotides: TGTGCCAGCAGTTTAGAAGCGGGAGGGAGAACCTACGAGCAGTACTTC. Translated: CASSLEAGGRTYEQYF.

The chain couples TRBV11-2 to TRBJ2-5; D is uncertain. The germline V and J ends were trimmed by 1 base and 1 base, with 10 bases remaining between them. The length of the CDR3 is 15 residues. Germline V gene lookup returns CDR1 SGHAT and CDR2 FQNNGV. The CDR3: CASSLVVSFQETQYF. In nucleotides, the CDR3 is TGTGCCAGCAGCTTAGTAGTCAGTTTCCAAGAGACCCAGTACTTC.

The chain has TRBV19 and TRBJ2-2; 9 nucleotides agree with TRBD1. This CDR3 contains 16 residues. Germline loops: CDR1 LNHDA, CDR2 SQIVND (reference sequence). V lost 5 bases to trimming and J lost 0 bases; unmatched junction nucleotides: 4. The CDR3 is CASSAGQGANTGELFF. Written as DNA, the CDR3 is TGTGCCAGTAGTGCGGGACAGGGCGCGAACACCGGGGAGCTGTTTTTT.

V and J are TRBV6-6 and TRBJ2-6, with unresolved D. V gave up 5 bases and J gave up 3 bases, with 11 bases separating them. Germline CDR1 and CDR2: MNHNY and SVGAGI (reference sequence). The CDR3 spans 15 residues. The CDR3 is CASSKNSFGANVLTF. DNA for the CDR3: TGTGCCAGCAGTAAGAACAGCTTTGGGGCCAACGTCCTGACTTTC.

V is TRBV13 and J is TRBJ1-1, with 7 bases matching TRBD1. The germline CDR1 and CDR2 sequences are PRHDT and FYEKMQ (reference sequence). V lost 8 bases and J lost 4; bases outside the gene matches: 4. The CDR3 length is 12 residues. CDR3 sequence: CASYRGATEAFF. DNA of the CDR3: TGTGCCAGCTACAGGGGTGCCACTGAAGCTTTCTTT.

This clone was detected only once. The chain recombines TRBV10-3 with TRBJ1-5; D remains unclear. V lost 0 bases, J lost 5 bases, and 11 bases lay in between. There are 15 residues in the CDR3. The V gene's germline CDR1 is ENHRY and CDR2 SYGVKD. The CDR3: CAISESAEFDQPQHF. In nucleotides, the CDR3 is TGTGCCATCAGTGAGTCGGCAGAATTCGATCAGCCCCAGCATTTT.

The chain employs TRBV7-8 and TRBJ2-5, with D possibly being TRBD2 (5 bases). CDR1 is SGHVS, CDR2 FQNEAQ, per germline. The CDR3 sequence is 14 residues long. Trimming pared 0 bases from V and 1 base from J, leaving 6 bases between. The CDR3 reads CASSLAGSQETQYF. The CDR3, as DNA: TGTGCCAGCAGCTTAGCTGGGAGCCAAGAGACCCAGTACTTC.

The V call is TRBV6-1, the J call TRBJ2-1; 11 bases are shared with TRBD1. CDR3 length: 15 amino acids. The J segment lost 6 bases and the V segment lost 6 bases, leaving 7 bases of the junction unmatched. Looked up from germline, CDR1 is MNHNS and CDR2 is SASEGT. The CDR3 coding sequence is TGTGCCAGCAGCTCCATGGGACAGGGGGTCAATGAGCAGTTCTTC. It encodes CASSSMGQGVNEQFF.

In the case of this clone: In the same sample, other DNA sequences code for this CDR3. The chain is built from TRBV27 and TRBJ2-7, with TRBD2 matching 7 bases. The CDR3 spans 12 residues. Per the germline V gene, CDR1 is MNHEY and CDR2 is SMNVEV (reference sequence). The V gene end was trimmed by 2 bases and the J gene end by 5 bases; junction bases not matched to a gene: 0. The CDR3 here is CASSLGGDEQYF. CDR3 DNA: TGTGCCAGCAGTTTAGGGGGGGACGAGCAGTACTTC.

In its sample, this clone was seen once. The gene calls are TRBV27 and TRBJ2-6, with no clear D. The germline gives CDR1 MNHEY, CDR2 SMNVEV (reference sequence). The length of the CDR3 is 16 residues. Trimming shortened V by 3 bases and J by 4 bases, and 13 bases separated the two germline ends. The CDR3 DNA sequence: TGTGCCAGCAGTTTGAGCTTCATGTCCGGGGCCAACGTCCTGACTTTC. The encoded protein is CASSLSFMSGANVLTF.

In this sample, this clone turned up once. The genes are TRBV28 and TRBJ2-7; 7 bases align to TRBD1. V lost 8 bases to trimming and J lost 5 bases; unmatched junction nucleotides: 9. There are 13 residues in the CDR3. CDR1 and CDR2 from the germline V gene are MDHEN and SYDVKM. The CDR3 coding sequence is TGTGCCAGCCGCAGGGGGTTGAGGGACGAGCAGTACTTC. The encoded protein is CASRRGLRDEQYF.

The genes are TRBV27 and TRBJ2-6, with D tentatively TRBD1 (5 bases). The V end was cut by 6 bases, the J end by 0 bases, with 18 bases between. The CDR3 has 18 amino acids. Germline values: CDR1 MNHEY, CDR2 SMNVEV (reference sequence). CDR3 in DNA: TGTGCCAGCAGAGGGTGGGGCAGGGTGATCTCTGGGGCCAACGTCCTGACTTTC. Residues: CASRGWGRVISGANVLTF.

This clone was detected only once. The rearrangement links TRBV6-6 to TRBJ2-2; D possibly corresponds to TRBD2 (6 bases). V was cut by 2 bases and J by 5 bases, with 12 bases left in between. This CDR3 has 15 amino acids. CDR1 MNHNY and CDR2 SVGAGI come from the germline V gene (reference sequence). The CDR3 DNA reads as TGTGCCAGCAGTTACGGGAGGACGCCAACCGGGGAGCTGTTTTTT. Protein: CASSYGRTPTGELFF.